Below, one T cell receptor (beta chain) is given with its context. Antigen: not known. V lost 6 bases and J 2 bases, leaving 10 bases between the germline ends. The CDR3 has 12 residues. CDR1 is DFQATT, CDR2 SNEGSKA, per germline (reference sequence). Healthy Caucasian individuals from Russia aged roughly 6 to 100 were enrolled as donors. Isolated per sample were at least 6 million PBMCs. The second PCR ran roughly 7 to 12 cycles with a sample-barcoded 5' primer and J-beta primers. There were at least 2.5 million CDR3-containing paired-end reads obtained from each sample. MiXCR, run by TCRdb on the 5' RACE reads, gives a single entry per CDR3 protein. This table holds about 1.8 million distinct CDR3 sequences, around 48% found once. These data originate in a study of blood T cells in healthy people across ages. Study results and caveats: There was a strong correlation between TCR beta diversity and naive T cell percentage.

The J gene is TRBJ2-5, the V gene TRBV20-1, with D unclear. The sequence derives from a woman aged 40-49 years in good health. Sequenced input: blood. The CDR3: CSALGPQETQYF. DNA for the CDR3: TGCAGTGCCCTAGGGCCTCAAGAGACCCAGTACTTC.